This T cell receptor (beta chain) emerged from a study of T-cell memory formation after mild COVID-19. The wider study: Clustering of TCRs was largely donor specific.

This CDR3 comprises 13 residues. Trimming took 4 bases from V and 1 from J, leaving 8 bases between them. From germline, CDR1 is SGHRS and CDR2 YFSETQ. Each CDR3 protein is one row after TCRdb ran MiXCR on the 5' RACE reads. Altogether roughly 160,000 distinct CDR3 sequences are present, roughly 13% being singletons, with the ten largest covering roughly 3.3%. Study findings and constraints: A second wave expanding day 15 to 37 was CD4+-biased; contracting clones were balanced. The pre-infection memory compartment contained some responding clones, suggesting cross-reactive memory joined.

Note on this clonotype: Antigen specificity is unknown.

Sequencing used PBMCs or a T cell subset sorted from them (not recorded which). The chain carries TRBV5-1 and TRBJ2-5; no clear D. The clonotype originates from a man between 18 and 35 years old who had mild COVID-19 (a few samples of this study predate the infection). Cell type and time point are not known. CDR3 region: CASSPTVQETQYF. The CDR3 DNA follows: TGCGCCAGCAGCCCAACGGTCCAAGAGACCCAGTACTTC. Using reference TRBV5-1 and TRBJ2-5 for the parts outside the CDR3, the full variable domain is KAGVTQTPRYLIKTRGQQVTLSCSPISGHRSVSWYQQTPGQGLQFLFEYFSETQRNKGNFPGRFSGRQFSNSRSEMNVSTLELGDSALYLCASSPTVQETQYFGPGTRLLVL.